Following are 21 T cell receptor beta chains from one sample sequenced in a study of cytomegalovirus exposure and HLA in healthy donors (dated by TCRdb to about 2017). The library came from the immunoSEQ multiplex PCR assay. A mixture of 60 forward primers for TCR Vbeta segments and 13 reverse primers for TCR Jbeta segments was used in the multiplex PCR. The clones in this table, taken by TCRdb from immuneACCESS, are in-frame only. Not every clone is retained; where verified, under half of the shortfall comes from an unresolved V gene, and the cause of the rest is unknown. The sample records fewer than 200,000 clones, roughly 85% of which are singletons. The biggest ten clones account for approximately 1.5% of the sample. The specimen was PBMCs. These receptors originate from a male donor in good health and CMV-seronegative.

The gene calls are TRBV11-2 and TRBJ2-7; maybe TRBD1 (6 bases). The germline CDR1 and CDR2 sequences are SGHAT and FQNNGV. V lost 5 bases, J lost 5 bases, and 10 bases lay in between. This CDR3 is 12 amino acids long. The DNA of the CDR3 is TGTGCCAGCAGCCCCCAGGGGCACGAGCAGTACTTC. Amino acids: CASSPQGHEQYF. The whole variable domain, remainder taken from reference TRBV11-2 and TRBJ2-7, is EAGVAQSPRYKIIEKRQSVAFWCNPISGHATLYWYQQILGQGPKLLIQFQNNGVVDDSQLPKDRFSAERLKGVDSTLKIQPAKLEDSAVYLCASSPQGHEQYFGPGTRLTVT.

As concerns this clone: This sample also contains other DNA sequences that code for the same CDR3. The chain is built from TRBV7-9 and TRBJ2-3; a weak D match, TRBD1 (5 bases). V was pared by 5 bases and J by 1 base, with 7 bases between. The CDR3 extends over 13 amino acids. Germline-derived CDR1 and CDR2 are SEHNR and FQNEAQ (reference sequence). CDR3 coding DNA: TGTGCCAGCAGCCTACAGGGCACAGATACGCAGTATTTT. This sequence encodes CASSLQGTDTQYF.

On this clone itself: Its ends do not fully match the called genes, so a read error is possible. The J gene is TRBJ2-7, the V gene TRBV7-9; TRBD1 matches at 7 bases. The CDR3 has 15 amino acids. CDR1 SEHNR and CDR2 FQNEAQ come from the germline V gene (reference sequence). The CDR3: CSSSSAQGVGYEQYF. The DNA of the CDR3 is TGTTCCAGCAGCTCAGCCCAGGGGGTGGGCTACGAGCAGTACTTC.

The chain employs TRBV7-2 and TRBJ2-2, with TRBD2 identical over 8 bases. V trimming: 7 bases; J trimming: 4 bases; junction bases outside the gene matches: 11. CDR1 and CDR2 (germline): SGHTA, FQGNSA. The CDR3 sequence is 16 residues long. CDR3 DNA: TGTGCCAGCACCGACTATAGCGGGATAGGCACCGGGGAGCTGTTTTTT. Residues: CASTDYSGIGTGELFF.

The chain joins TRBV27 to TRBJ1-2; 9 nucleotides agree with TRBD1. Trimming at V came to 5 bases and at J to 8 bases, leaving 3 bases not matched to a gene. Germline values: CDR1 MNHEY, CDR2 SMNVEV (reference sequence). This CDR3 has 12 residues. CDR3 loop: CASSATGGGYTF. The CDR3 nucleotides read TGTGCCAGCAGTGCGACAGGGGGAGGCTACACCTTC.

The V and J genes are TRBV28 and TRBJ1-2, with 7 nucleotides matching TRBD1. The CDR3 length is 11 residues. Germline CDR1 MDHEN, CDR2 SYDVKM. With V trimmed by 8 bases and J by 4 bases, 1 base remained unmatched. The CDR3 reads CASGDSYGYTF. Written as DNA, the CDR3 is TGTGCCAGCGGGGACAGCTATGGCTACACCTTC.

The chain couples TRBV5-4 to TRBJ1-4; D is unclear. The V gene's germline CDR1 is SGHNT and CDR2 YYREEE (reference sequence). The ends were cut back, 7 bases at V and 5 bases at J, with 6 bases in the middle. CDR3 size: 11 residues. The CDR3 DNA reads as TGTGCCAGCCCCGTCAATGAAAAACTGTTTTTT. Its translation: CASPVNEKLFF.

The rearrangement uses TRBV9 and TRBJ2-2; 7 bases fit TRBD2. CDR1 SGDLS and CDR2 YYNGEE come from the germline V gene. The CDR3 extends over 17 amino acids. V shed 3 bases, J shed 1 base, and the junction held 9 bases outside the gene matches. CDR3 amino acids: CASSGRGTNQNTGELFF. CDR3 coding DNA: TGTGCCAGCAGCGGCCGGGGGACTAACCAGAACACCGGGGAGCTGTTTTTT.

The V call is TRBV14, the J call TRBJ2-3; TRBD2 matches at 13 bases. Germline V CDR1 and CDR2: SGHDN, FVKESK. This CDR3 contains 20 residues. V shed 0 bases and J 3 bases; nucleotides not matched to a gene: 12. Here the CDR3 reads CASSQEALAGGRTITDTQYF. CDR3 bases: TGTGCCAGCAGCCAAGAGGCACTAGCGGGGGGGAGAACCATAACAGATACGCAGTATTTT.

In its sample, this clone was seen a few times. The chain links TRBV6-1 to TRBJ1-5; 8 bases fit TRBD1. Germline CDR1 and CDR2: MNHNS and SASEGT. V trimming: 6 bases; J trimming: 5 bases; junction bases outside the gene matches: 9. CDR3 length: 15 residues. The CDR3 is CASSEQGGGDQPQHF. DNA for the CDR3: TGTGCCAGCAGCGAACAGGGGGGAGGCGATCAGCCCCAGCATTTT.

In its sample, this clone was seen once. The chain couples TRBV2 to TRBJ2-3; 10 positions agree with TRBD1. The germline CDR1 and CDR2 sequences are SNHLY and FYNNEI. The CDR3 has 15 residues. Losses at the gene ends were 10 bases for V and 3 bases for J; bases not matched to a gene: 10. The CDR3 nucleotides read TGTGCCATCATCGGGACAGGGGTGAGGACAGATACGCAGTATTTT. This encodes CAIIGTGVRTDTQYF.

The V and J genes are TRBV15 and TRBJ1-3; 7 positions match TRBD1. Germline V gene data show CDR1 as LNHNV and CDR2 as YYDKDF (reference sequence). This CDR3 is 17 amino acids long. Losses at the gene ends were 3 bases for V and 7 bases for J; bases not matched to a gene: 15. The DNA of the CDR3 is TGTGCCACCAGCAGGGACTTTGGGTCAGGGGGGAAGAACACCATATATTTT. Protein: CATSRDFGSGGKNTIYF. The full variable domain, rest sourced from reference TRBV15 and TRBJ1-3, is DAMVIQNPRYQVTQFGKPVTLSCSQTLNHNVMYWYQQKSSQAPKLLFHYYDKDFNNEADTPDNFQSRRPNTSFCFLDIRSPGLGDTAMYLCATSRDFGSGGKNTIYFGEGSWLTVV.

This clone was recorded only once. The CDR3 protein is CASSQMRGSTEAFF. CDR3 nucleotide sequence: TGTGCCAGCAGCCAAATGCGGGGAAGCACTGAAGCTTTCTTT. The J gene is TRBJ1-1, the V gene TRBV7-8; D is uncertain. Trimming took 5 bases from V and 4 from J, leaving 14 bases between them. Germline lookup yields CDR1 SGHVS and CDR2 FQNEAQ. The CDR3 loop spans 14 amino acids.

The gene calls are TRBV7-8 and TRBJ1-2; a weak D match, TRBD1 (6 bases). V was cut by 1 base and J by 0 bases, with 9 bases left in between. The CDR3 covers 15 residues. In germline, CDR1 is SGHVS, CDR2 FQNEAQ. The DNA for the CDR3 is TGTGCCAGCAGCTTAGTAGCAGGGGCTAACTATGGCTACACCTTC. Encoded protein: CASSLVAGANYGYTF.

The chain combines TRBV9 with TRBJ1-1, with 8 bases that match TRBD1. Unmatched junction bases numbered 5, after V lost 4 bases and J lost 6 bases. This CDR3 is built from 13 residues. Germline lookup yields CDR1 SGDLS and CDR2 YYNGEE. CDR3 sequence reads: CASSPAGGPEAFF. The CDR3 DNA reads TGTGCCAGCAGCCCCGCAGGGGGCCCTGAAGCTTTCTTT.

This chain joins TRBV5-4 and TRBJ2-2, with 7 bases identical to TRBD2. The CDR3 is 16 residues long. The V gene's germline CDR1 is SGHNT and CDR2 YYREEE (reference sequence). J lost 3 bases, V lost 0 bases, and 5 bases had no gene match. In DNA form, the CDR3 reads TGTGCCAGCAGCTTGGTCGGGACTACCTACACCGGGGAGCTGTTTTTT. It specifies CASSLVGTTYTGELFF.

The rearrangement links TRBV10-1 to TRBJ1-4, with D perhaps matching TRBD1 (6 bases). Germline CDR1 and CDR2: WNHNN and SYGVQD (reference sequence). V was clipped by 5 bases and J by 2 bases, with 15 bases between them. This CDR3 comprises 16 residues. CDR3 DNA: TGCGCCAGCAGTCCTGGGACATCGGGGACTAATGAAAAACTGTTTTTT. Translation: CASSPGTSGTNEKLFF.

V and J are TRBV6-4 and TRBJ2-3; weak D call: TRBD1 (6 bases). CDR1 is MRHNA and CDR2 is SNTAGT in the germline V gene. Between the trimmed V and J ends, which lost 1 base and 0 bases, there was a span of 8 bases. The CDR3 is 15 residues long. CDR3 sequence: CASSDYDRSTDTQYF. The DNA of the CDR3 is TGTGCCAGCAGTGACTATGACAGGAGCACAGATACGCAGTATTTT.

The gene calls are TRBV5-4 and TRBJ2-1; tentative D call: TRBD2 (6 bases). The CDR3 loop spans 15 amino acids. The germline gives CDR1 SGHNT, CDR2 YYREEE (reference sequence). V was clipped by 5 bases and J by 0 bases, with 12 bases between them. DNA for the CDR3: TGTGCCAGCAGTTCCCAGACTAGCTCCTACAATGAGCAGTTCTTC. It yields the protein CASSSQTSSYNEQFF. The full variable domain, with the rest looked up from reference TRBV5-4 and TRBJ2-1, is ETGVTQSPTHLIKTRGQQVTLRCSSQSGHNTVSWYQQALGQGPQFIFQYYREEENGRGNFPPRFSGLQFPNYSSELNVNALELDDSALYLCASSSQTSSYNEQFFGPGTRLTVL.

The V call is TRBV4-2, the J call TRBJ2-7; 9 positions agree with TRBD2. The CDR3 loop spans 15 amino acids. V gave up 3 bases and J gave up 1 base; unmatched junction bases: 4. Germline assignment: CDR1 LGHNA and CDR2 YNFKEQ. The CDR3 is CASSQGLAGSYEQYF. The CDR3, as DNA: TGTGCCAGCAGCCAGGGACTAGCCGGTTCCTACGAGCAGTACTTC.

V usage is TRBV7-2 and J usage is TRBJ2-5, with 7 positions matching TRBD1. With 6 bases clipped from V and 5 bases from J, the junction kept 6 bases outside the gene matches. The V gene's germline CDR1 is SGHTA and CDR2 FQGNSA. The length of the CDR3 is 13 residues. The CDR3 protein is CASRGTDRETQYF. In DNA, the CDR3 is TGTGCCAGCAGGGGGACAGACCGGGAGACCCAGTACTTC. Supplemented by reference TRBV7-2 and TRBJ2-5, the full variable domain reads GAGVSQSPSNKVTEKGKDVELRCDPISGHTALYWYRQSLGQGLEFLIYFQGNSAPDKSGLPSDRFSAERTGGSVSTLTIQRTQQEDSAVYLCASRGTDRETQYFGPGTRLLVL.